A selection of T cell receptor beta chains follows, all from one sample in a study of OX40 agonist ivuxolimab in advanced cancers. Some clones are missing from TCRdb's copy, which holds only in-frame ones; the method was immunoSEQ multiplex PCR. This table holds 50,000 or so clones, approximately 83% found once. Sample: CD4+ or CD8+ T cells sorted from blood, taken in a trial of the OX40 agonist ivuxolimab. The source of these receptors is an adult with an advanced solid tumor such as melanoma, head and neck, liver or kidney cancer. Both conserved end residues are part of each CDR3. The order of the fields is V gene, D gene, J gene, clone size, CDR3 protein, CDR3 DNA. D genes are given only for firm matches. Expanded clones get a size class; other rows say once, few or many, or leave the size out.

>TRBV23-1|TRBD1|TRBJ1-2|NA
CASTATGEGYTF
TGCGCCAGCACCGCTACAGGGGAAGGCTACACCTTC
>TRBV2|TRBD2|TRBJ2-7|NA
CASLPNGGGDYEQYF
TGTGCCAGCCTACCCAACGGCGGGGGGGACTACGAGCAGTACTTC
>TRBV9|TRBD2|TRBJ2-7|NA
CASSAASPLAGGSYEQYF
TGTGCCAGCAGCGCCGCTTCCCCACTAGCGGGAGGATCCTACGAGCAGTACTTC
>TRBV2|NA|TRBJ1-5|NA
CASSESGGNQPQHF
TGTGCCAGCAGTGAATCGGGGGGCAATCAGCCCCAGCATTTT
>TRBV28|TRBD1|TRBJ1-4|NA
CASSSGTGVSEKLFF
TGTGCCAGCAGTTCCGGGACAGGGGTGAGCGAAAAACTGTTTTTT
>TRBV5-6|NA|TRBJ1-5|NA
CASSFTANQPQHF
TGTGCCAGCAGCTTTACGGCCAATCAGCCCCAGCATTTT
>TRBV11-1|NA|TRBJ2-1|once
CASSLNSYNEQFF
TGTGCCAGCAGCTTAAACTCCTACAATGAGCAGTTCTTC
>TRBV29-1|NA|TRBJ1-2|NA
CSVVARGGANYGYTF
TGCAGCGTTGTTGCCCGGGGGGGAGCTAACTATGGCTACACCTTC
>TRBV4-1|NA|TRBJ2-5|NA
CASSQRGGGETQYF
TGCGCCAGCAGCCAAAGGGGTGGGGGTGAGACCCAGTACTTC
>TRBV19|NA|TRBJ1-6|few
CASSIKRQSSYNSPLHF
TGTGCCAGTAGTATCAAGCGGCAGAGCTCCTATAATTCACCCCTCCACTTT
>TRBV28|TRBD2|TRBJ2-4|NA
CASSLTSSLKGASGRDKKNIQYF
TGTGCCAGCAGCCTTACGTCAAGCCTAAAGGGGGCTAGCGGGAGGGATAAAAAAAACATTCAGTACTTC
>TRBV5-1|TRBD1|TRBJ1-2|NA
CASSAGQANYGYTF
TGCGCCAGCAGCGCAGGACAGGCTAACTATGGCTACACCTTC
>TRBV4-1|TRBD2|TRBJ2-5|NA
CASSQDTLAGGLRETQYF
TGCGCCAGCAGCCAAGATACATTAGCGGGGGGGCTCAGGGAGACCCAGTACTTC
>TRBV5-1|TRBD1|TRBJ1-4|NA
CASSLTGTGYEKLFF
TGCGCCAGCAGCTTGACCGGGACAGGGTACGAAAAACTGTTTTTT
>TRBV4-1|NA|TRBJ2-3|NA
CASSQESASGTDTQYF
TGCGCCAGCAGCCAAGAGAGTGCTAGCGGCACAGATACGCAGTATTTT
>TRBV28|NA|TRBJ2-2|NA
CASSFSGNTGELFF
TGTGCCAGCAGTTTTTCAGGAAACACCGGGGAGCTGTTTTTT
>TRBV5-1|TRBD1|TRBJ1-4|NA
CASSLEGQATNEKLFF
TGCGCCAGCAGCTTAGAGGGACAGGCAACTAATGAAAAACTGTTTTTT
>TRBV28|NA|TRBJ2-3|NA
CASSLGTPGADTQYF
TGTGCCAGCAGTTTAGGGACCCCTGGGGCAGATACGCAGTATTTT
>TRBV6-5|NA|TRBJ1-5|NA
CASSNPNQPQHF
TGTGCCAGCAGTAACCCGAATCAGCCCCAGCATTTT
>TRBV19|TRBD1|TRBJ1-5|NA
CASSIGRVQGAMGNQPQHF
TGTGCCAGTAGTATAGGCAGGGTGCAGGGGGCGATGGGCAATCAGCCCCAGCATTTT
>TRBV5-1|NA|TRBJ1-6|few
CASSLQSNSPLHF
TGCGCCAGCAGCTTGCAGTCCAATTCACCCCTCCACTTT
>TRBV11-3|NA|TRBJ2-1|NA
CASSPQGYNEQFF
TGTGCCAGCAGCCCCCAGGGCTACAATGAGCAGTTCTTC
>TRBV19|NA|TRBJ1-4|few
CASVGGSREKLFF
TGTGCCAGTGTCGGGGGGTCGAGGGAAAAACTGTTTTTT
>TRBV10-3|TRBD2|TRBJ2-5|NA
CAISPGGQETQYF
TGTGCCATCAGCCCGGGGGGACAAGAGACCCAGTACTTC
>TRBV19|NA|TRBJ1-4|NA
CASGARTGEKLFF
TGTGCCAGTGGGGCCAGGACGGGTGAAAAACTGTTTTTT
>TRBV9|NA|TRBJ2-1|NA
CASSVAGRAETYNEQFF
TGTGCCAGCAGCGTCGCTGGACGAGCGGAAACTTACAATGAGCAGTTCTTC
>TRBV11-1|NA|TRBJ2-1|NA
CASSLEHNEQFF
TGTGCCAGCAGCTTAGAACACAATGAGCAGTTCTTC
>TRBV6-5|NA|TRBJ1-1|NA
CASSYSRNTEAFF
TGTGCCAGCAGTTACTCCAGAAACACTGAAGCTTTCTTT
>TRBV10-2|NA|TRBJ2-1|NA
CASSSGGPYNEQFF
TGCGCCAGCAGTTCCGGGGGCCCCTACAATGAGCAGTTCTTC
>TRBV28|NA|TRBJ1-5|NA
CASSLRDNQPQHF
TGTGCCAGCAGTTTAAGGGACAATCAGCCCCAGCATTTT
>TRBV4-2|NA|TRBJ2-1|NA
CASSQGGPNEQFF
TGTGCCAGCAGCCAAGGGGGGCCCAATGAGCAGTTCTTC
>TRBV5-6|TRBD1|TRBJ2-6|once
CASSSGTGSGANVLTF
TGTGCCAGCAGCTCCGGGACAGGGTCTGGGGCCAACGTCCTGACTTTC
>TRBV6-5|NA|TRBJ2-5|NA
CASSTDGWETQYF
TGTGCCAGCAGCACGGACGGGTGGGAGACCCAGTACTTC